This T cell receptor (beta chain) was sequenced for a study of human thymus T cells (TCRdb year 2020). Notes on the research overall: The study used eight infant thymus samples plus four related peripheral blood samples to characterize TCR alpha and beta repertoires. Donor ages ranging from 7 to 244 days were recorded, and more than 5 male and a couple of female infants were included in the cohort. Here is what the overall study found, with its caveats: Both the thymic and the peripheral blood repertoires appeared to show biased V and J gene segment usage. Thymus samples yielded on average approximately 840,000 unique TCRB clonotypes, compared with roughly 76,000 from blood samples. The related research found that thymic TCR repertoires overlapped highly between unrelated individuals.

As to this clone: It lacks a known antigen. No per-base quality is available; no much larger clone lies one base away.

TCRB and TCRAD loci were amplified from a standardized quantity of quality-controlled genomic DNA using the immunoSEQ multiplex PCR assay. The V(D)J region was spanned by amplicons of a length sufficient to cover the CDR3 and to identify V and J genes. The commercial immunoSEQ service was used to sequence amplicons on an Illumina platform. Turning to the authors' computational methods: Primer bias and sequencing errors were corrected as previously described, and TCRAD and TCRB definitions were based on the IMGT database. Analysis of the repertoires was done with immunoSEQ Analyzer 3.0 and VDJTools and included basic statistics, V/J segment usage, diversity estimates, rarefaction and pairwise overlap. Chao1, ChaoE, Efron-Thisted, Shannon and inverse Simpson indices were used to estimate diversity, which was also estimated on datasets down-sampled to the smallest sample. Repertoire overlap was assessed by strict matching of CDR3 nucleotide sequence, V gene and J gene, and clustering was done by Jaccard-based multidimensional scaling. Held by TCRdb, this immuneACCESS table contains in-frame sequences only and omits some clones. Under half of the omission traces to an unresolved V gene where checked; the cause of the rest is unknown. The V and J calls and the clone size are those of that table, but D and trimming were determined from the DNA. The sample table records some 120,000 clones; around 94% of these occur just once. The top ten constitute 0.02% to 0.025% of the sample.

Thymus tissue was collected as surgical resects that were removed during corrective cardiac surgery. The donors were immunologically healthy infants in Finland who had open corrective cardiac surgery for congenital heart defects. Thymocytes were freed from the tissue by mechanical means and kept at -70 degrees C as pellets of roughly 9-30 million cells. Genomic DNA was extracted from frozen cell pellets with a QIAsymphony instrument. V is pruned by 1 base and J by 1 base, leaving 6 bases of the junction without a gene match. The CDR3 runs 17 residues from the cysteine to the phenylalanine. Only CDR3 DNA is held: 51 bases, read in frame from base 1. For CDR1 and CDR2, the germline V gene lists SGHRS and YFSETQ.

The rearrangement combines TRBV5-1 with TRBJ2-3; 10 central nucleotides agree with TRBD2. The sample consisted of thymus tissue. The receptor comes from a boy in the first two years of life with a congenital heart defect but otherwise immunologically healthy. The CDR3 region: CASSLTPSGGRTDTQYF. The DNA sequence is as follows: TGCGCCAGCAGCTTGACGCCTAGCGGGGGCCGCACAGATACGCAGTATTTT.